The entry below describes one TCR beta chain. The sample is drawn from a study of T cells in Graves' hyperthyroidism and ophthalmopathy. For the study at large: Peripheral blood was collected at initial diagnosis, before any treatment.

V was cut by 4 bases and J by 6 bases, with 12 bases left in between. The CDR3 totals 14 residues. Germline lookup yields CDR1 SGHTA and CDR2 FQGTGA. Subjects with ophthalmopathy showed a Clinical Activity Score no lower than 3, a NOSPECS grade no lower than 4, and a duration shorter than 3 months. Uncontrolled infection, other autoimmune disease, pregnancy and lactation each barred patients from inclusion. Diagnoses rested on clinical symptoms, serum thyroxine and TRAb, thyroid ultrasound and orbital computed tomography. TCR beta CDR3 regions were amplified from RNA transcripts. HTBI primers were used for first-round RT-PCR of the TCR CDR3. TCRdb re-called the multiplex PCR reads through MiXCR, storing one row per CDR3 protein. The repertoire holds 500,000 to 600,000 distinct CDR3 sequences, 20% seen once, with roughly 47% in the top ten.

The TCR was taken from a middle-aged man with Graves' ophthalmopathy. The rearrangement joins TRBV7-3 to TRBJ2-2; D ambiguous. Sequencing was performed on blood. The CDR3 nucleotides are TGTGCCAGCAGCTCTACAGAGCCCGCCGGGGAGCTGTTTTTT. Its protein product is CASSSTEPAGELFF.